This section outlines one T cell receptor beta chain sequence together with its context. Its cognate antigen is unknown. General observations from the study: Tumor memory CD4+ T cell TCR gene usage was found to cluster with blood and lymph node memory CD4+ cells and with lymph node naive CD4+ cells. Tumor-infiltrating Treg TCR alpha and beta sequences overlapped most with tumor naive CD4+ T cells, then blood naive.

Full-length variable regions came from constant-region reverse primers plus semi-nested Nested Universal Primer A PCR. TCRdb called the 5' RACE reads again in MiXCR, with one record for every CDR3 protein. Altogether roughly 8,200 distinct CDR3 sequences are present, 55% to 80% being singletons, with the ten largest covering more than 3.5%. The receptor was isolated from a female donor with breast cancer. The sequenced sample was tumor-infiltrating naive CD4+ T cells sorted from the breast tumor. Specified subset: naive CD4+ T cells, CD4+CD45RA+CD25-.

The CDR3 region is CSASVADEQFF. The CDR3 nucleotides read TGCAGTGCTAGTGTGGCGGATGAGCAGTTCTTC. The chain links TRBV20-1 to TRBJ2-1; D remains unclear. The CDR3 length is 11 residues. The V and J ends lost 3 bases and 8 bases respectively, with 8 bases between them. Germline CDR1 reads DFQATT; CDR2 reads SNEGSKA (reference sequence).